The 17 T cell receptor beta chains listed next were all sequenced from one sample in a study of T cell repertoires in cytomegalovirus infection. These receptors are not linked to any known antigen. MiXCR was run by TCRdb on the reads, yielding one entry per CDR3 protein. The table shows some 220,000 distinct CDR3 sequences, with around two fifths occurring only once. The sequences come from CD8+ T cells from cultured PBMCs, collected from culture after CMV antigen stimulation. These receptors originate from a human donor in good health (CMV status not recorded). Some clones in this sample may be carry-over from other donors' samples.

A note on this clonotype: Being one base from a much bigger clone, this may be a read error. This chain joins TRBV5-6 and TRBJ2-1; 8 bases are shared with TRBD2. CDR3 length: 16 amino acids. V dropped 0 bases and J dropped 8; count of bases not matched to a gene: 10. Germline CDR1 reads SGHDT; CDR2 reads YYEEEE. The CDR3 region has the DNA TGTGCCAGCAGCTTGGTGGGCAGCGGGAGATACTATGAGCAGTTCTTC. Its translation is CASSLVGSGRYYEQFF.

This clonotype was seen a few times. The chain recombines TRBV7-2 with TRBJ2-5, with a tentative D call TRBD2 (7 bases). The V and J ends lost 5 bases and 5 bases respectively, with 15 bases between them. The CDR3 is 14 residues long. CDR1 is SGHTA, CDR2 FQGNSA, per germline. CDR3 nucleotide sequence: TGTGCCAGCAGCCCCGAGGGGGGGCGGGAGACCCAGTACTTC. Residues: CASSPEGGRETQYF.

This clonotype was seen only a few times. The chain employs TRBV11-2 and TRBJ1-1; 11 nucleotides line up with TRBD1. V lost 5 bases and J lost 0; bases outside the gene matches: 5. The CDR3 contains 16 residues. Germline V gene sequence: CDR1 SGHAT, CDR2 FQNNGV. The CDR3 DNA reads TGTGCCAGCAGCCCATGGGACAGGGGGGTGAACACTGAAGCTTTCTTT. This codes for CASSPWDRGVNTEAFF. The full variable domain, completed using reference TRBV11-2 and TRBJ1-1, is EAGVAQSPRYKIIEKRQSVAFWCNPISGHATLYWYQQILGQGPKLLIQFQNNGVVDDSQLPKDRFSAERLKGVDSTLKIQPAKLEDSAVYLCASSPWDRGVNTEAFFGQGTRLTVV.

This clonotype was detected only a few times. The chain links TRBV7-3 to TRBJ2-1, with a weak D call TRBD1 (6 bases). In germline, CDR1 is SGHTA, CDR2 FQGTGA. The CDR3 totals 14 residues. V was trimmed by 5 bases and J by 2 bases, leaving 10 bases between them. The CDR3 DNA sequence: TGTGCCAGCAGCCCCGCAGGGGCCTACAATGAGCAGTTCTTC. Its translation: CASSPAGAYNEQFF. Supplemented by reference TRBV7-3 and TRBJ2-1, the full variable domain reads GAGVSQTPSNKVTEKGKYVELRCDPISGHTALYWYRQSLGQGPEFLIYFQGTGAADDSGLPNDRFFAVRPEGSVSTLKIQRTERGDSAVYLCASSPAGAYNEQFFGPGTRLTVL.

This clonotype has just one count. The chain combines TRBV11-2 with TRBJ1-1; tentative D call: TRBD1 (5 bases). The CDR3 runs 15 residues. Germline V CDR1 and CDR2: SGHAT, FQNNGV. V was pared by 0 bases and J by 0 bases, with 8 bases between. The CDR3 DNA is TGTGCCAGCAGCTTAGAGGCAGGGATGAACACTGAAGCTTTCTTT. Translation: CASSLEAGMNTEAFF.

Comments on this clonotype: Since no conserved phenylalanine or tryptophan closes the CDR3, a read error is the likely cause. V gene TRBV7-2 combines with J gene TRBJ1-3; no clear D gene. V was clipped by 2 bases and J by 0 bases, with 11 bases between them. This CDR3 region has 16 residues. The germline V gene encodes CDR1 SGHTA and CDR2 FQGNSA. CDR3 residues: CASSLSVSSSGNTIYL. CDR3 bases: TGTGCCAGCAGCTTAAGCGTCTCGAGCTCTGGAAACACCATATATTTA.

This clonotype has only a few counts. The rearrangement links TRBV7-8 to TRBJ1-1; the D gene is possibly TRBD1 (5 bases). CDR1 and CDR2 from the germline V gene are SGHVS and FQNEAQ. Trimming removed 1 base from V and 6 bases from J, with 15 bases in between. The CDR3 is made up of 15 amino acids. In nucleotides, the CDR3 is TGTGCCAGCAGCTTAGTGGGCGGGGGATCGGCTGAAGCTTTCTTT. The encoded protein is CASSLVGGGSAEAFF. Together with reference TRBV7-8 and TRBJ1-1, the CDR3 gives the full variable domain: GAGVSQSPRYKVAKRGQDVALRCDPISGHVSLFWYQQALGQGPEFLTYFQNEAQLDKSGLPSDRFFAERPEGSVSTLKIQRTQQEDSAVYLCASSLVGGGSAEAFFGQGTRLTVV.

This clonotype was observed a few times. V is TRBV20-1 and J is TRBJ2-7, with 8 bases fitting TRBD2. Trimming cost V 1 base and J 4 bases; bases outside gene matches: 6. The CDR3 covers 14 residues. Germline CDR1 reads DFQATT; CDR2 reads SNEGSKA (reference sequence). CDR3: CSARGRLAHYEQYF. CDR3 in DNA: TGCAGTGCTAGAGGGCGACTAGCGCATTACGAGCAGTACTTC.

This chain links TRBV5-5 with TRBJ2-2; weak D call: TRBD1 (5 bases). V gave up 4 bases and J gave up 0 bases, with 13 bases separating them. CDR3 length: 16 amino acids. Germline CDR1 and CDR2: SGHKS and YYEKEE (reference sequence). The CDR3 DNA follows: TGTGCCAGCAGCCCCCCGCAGGGTCCGAACACCGGGGAGCTGTTTTTT. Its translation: CASSPPQGPNTGELFF.

Here the CDR3 reads CASSPAGDFSYEQYF. In nucleotides, the CDR3 is TGCGCCAGCAGCCCGGCGGGGGACTTCTCCTACGAGCAGTACTTC. The genes are TRBV5-1 and TRBJ2-7; 7 bases line up with TRBD2. There are 15 residues in the CDR3. The J segment lost 0 bases and the V segment lost 4 bases, leaving 7 bases of the junction unmatched. Germline V gene lookup returns CDR1 SGHRS and CDR2 YFSETQ.

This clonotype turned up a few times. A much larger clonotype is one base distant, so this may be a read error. CDR3 nucleotides: TGTGCCAGCAGCTTACGCTACGAGCAGTACTTC. It encodes CASSLRYEQYF. The gene calls are TRBV7-2 and TRBJ2-7; no clear D. Germline CDR1 and CDR2: SGHTA and FQGNSA. The CDR3 consists of 11 residues. Trimming took off 2 bases at V and 3 bases at J, with 2 bases between the two ends.

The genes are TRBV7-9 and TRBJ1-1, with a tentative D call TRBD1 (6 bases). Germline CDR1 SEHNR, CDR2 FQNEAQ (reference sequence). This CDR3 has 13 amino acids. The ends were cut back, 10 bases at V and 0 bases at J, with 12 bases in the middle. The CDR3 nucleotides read TGTGCCATCAAGACAGGCTTGAACACTGAAGCTTTCTTT. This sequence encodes CAIKTGLNTEAFF.

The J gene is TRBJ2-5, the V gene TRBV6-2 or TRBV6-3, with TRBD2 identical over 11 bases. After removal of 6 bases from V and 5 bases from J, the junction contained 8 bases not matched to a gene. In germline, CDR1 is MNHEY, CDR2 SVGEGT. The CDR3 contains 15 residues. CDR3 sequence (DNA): TGTGCCAGCAGGAAACTAGCGGGAGAACCGGAGACCCAGTACTTC. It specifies CASRKLAGEPETQYF.

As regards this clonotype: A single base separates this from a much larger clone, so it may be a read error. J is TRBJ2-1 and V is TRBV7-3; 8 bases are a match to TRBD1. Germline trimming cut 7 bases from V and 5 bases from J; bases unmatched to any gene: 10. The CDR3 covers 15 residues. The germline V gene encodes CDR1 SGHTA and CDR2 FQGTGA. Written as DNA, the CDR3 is TGTGCCAGCAACTTGCGACAGGGGACCAACAATGAGCAGTTCTTC. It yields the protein CASNLRQGTNNEQFF.

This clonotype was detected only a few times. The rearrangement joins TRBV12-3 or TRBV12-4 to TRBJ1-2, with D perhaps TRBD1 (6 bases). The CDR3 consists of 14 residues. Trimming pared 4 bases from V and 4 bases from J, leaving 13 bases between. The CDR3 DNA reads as TGTGCCAGCAGTTCCTCCGGGACACTCTATGGCTACACCTTC. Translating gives CASSSSGTLYGYTF.

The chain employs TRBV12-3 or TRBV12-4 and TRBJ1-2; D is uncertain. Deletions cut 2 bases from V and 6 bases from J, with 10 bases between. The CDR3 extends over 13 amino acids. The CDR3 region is CASSLSGGHGYTF. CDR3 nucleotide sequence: TGTGCCAGCAGTTTATCGGGAGGCCATGGCTACACCTTC.

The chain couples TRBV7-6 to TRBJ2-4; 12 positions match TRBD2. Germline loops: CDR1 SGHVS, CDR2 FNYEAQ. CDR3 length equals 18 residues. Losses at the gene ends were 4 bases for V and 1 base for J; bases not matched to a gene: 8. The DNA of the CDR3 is TGTGCCAGCAGCTCATGGACTAGCGGGGTGGGGGCCAAAAACATTCAGTACTTC. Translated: CASSSWTSGVGAKNIQYF.